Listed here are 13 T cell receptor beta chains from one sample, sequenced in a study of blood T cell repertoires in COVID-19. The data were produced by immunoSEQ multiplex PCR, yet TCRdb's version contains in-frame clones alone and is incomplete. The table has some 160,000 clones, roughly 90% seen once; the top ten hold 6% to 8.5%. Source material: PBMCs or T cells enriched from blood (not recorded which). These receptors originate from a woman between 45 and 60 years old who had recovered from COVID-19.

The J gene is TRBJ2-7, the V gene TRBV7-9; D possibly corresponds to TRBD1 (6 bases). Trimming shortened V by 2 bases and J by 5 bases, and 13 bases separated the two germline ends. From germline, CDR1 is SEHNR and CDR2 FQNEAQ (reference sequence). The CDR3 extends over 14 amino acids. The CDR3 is CASSLQTGRDEQYF. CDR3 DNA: TGTGCCAGCAGCTTACAGACAGGCCGCGACGAGCAGTACTTC.

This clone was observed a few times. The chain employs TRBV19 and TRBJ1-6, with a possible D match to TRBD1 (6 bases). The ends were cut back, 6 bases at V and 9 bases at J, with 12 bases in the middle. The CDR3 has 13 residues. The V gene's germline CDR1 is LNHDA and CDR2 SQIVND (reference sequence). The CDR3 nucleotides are TGTGCCAGTAGCCCTCAAGGGGGTTCACCCCTCCACTTT. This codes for CASSPQGGSPLHF.

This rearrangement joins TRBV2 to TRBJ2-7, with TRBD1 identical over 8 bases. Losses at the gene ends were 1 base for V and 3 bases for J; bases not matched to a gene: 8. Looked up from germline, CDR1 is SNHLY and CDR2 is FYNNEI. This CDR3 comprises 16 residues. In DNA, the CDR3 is TGTGCCAGCAGTGAAGGGTCCGGACAGGGTTACTACGAGCAGTACTTC. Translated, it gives CASSEGSGQGYYEQYF.

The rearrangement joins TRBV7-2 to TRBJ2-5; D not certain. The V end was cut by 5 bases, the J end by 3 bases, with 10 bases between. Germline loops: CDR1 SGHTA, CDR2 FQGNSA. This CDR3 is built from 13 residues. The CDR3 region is CASSLDKKETQYF. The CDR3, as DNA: TGTGCCAGCAGCCTTGACAAGAAAGAGACCCAGTACTTC.

The CDR3 sequence: CASSQTLQGTEAFF. In nucleotides, the CDR3 is TGTGCCAGCAGTCAAACTCTACAGGGGACAGAAGCTTTCTTT. The chain joins TRBV27 to TRBJ1-1; TRBD1 agrees at 7 bases. The junction had 11 bases not matched to a gene; V was cut back by 5 bases and J by 8 bases. The CDR3 covers 14 residues. From germline, CDR1 is MNHEY and CDR2 SMNVEV (reference sequence).

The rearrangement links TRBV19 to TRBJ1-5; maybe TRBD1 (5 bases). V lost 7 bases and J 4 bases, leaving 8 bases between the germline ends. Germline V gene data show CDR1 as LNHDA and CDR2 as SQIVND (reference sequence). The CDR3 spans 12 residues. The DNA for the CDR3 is TGTGCCAGTACCACAGGAAATCAGCCCCAGCATTTT. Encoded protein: CASTTGNQPQHF.

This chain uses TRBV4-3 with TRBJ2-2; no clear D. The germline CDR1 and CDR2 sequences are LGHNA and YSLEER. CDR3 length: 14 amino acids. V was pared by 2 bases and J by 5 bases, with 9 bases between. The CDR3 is CASSQLVTTGELFF. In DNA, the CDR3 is TGCGCCAGCAGCCAATTAGTTACTACCGGGGAGCTGTTTTTT.

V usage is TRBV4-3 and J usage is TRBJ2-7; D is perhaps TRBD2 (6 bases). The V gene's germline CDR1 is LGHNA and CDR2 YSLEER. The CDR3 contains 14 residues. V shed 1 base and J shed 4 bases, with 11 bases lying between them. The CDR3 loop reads CASSQGRERYEQYF. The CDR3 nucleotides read TGCGCCAGCAGCCAAGGGCGGGAAAGGTACGAGCAGTACTTC.

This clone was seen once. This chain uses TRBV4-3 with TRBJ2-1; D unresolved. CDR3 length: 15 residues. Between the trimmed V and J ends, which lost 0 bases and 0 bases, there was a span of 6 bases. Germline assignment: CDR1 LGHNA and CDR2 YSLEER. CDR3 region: CASSQDSTSYNEQFF. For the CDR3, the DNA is TGCGCCAGCAGCCAAGATAGTACCTCCTACAATGAGCAGTTCTTC.

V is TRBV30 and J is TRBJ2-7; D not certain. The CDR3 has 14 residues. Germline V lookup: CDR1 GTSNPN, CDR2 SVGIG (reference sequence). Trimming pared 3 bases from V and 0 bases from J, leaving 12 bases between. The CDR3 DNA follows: TGTGCCTGGAGCGCCCTCCAGTTCTCCTACGAGCAGTACTTC. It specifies CAWSALQFSYEQYF.

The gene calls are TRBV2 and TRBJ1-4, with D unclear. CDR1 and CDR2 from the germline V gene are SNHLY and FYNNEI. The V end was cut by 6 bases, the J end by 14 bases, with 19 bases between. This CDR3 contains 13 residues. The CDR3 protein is CASSRSSSQTLFF. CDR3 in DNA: TGTGCCAGCAGCCGGAGCAGTAGCCAGACTCTGTTTTTT. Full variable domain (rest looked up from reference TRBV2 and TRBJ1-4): EPEVTQTPSHQVTQMGQEVILRCVPISNHLYFYWYRQILGQKVEFLVSFYNNEISEKSEIFDDQFSVERPDGSNFTLKIRSTKLEDSAMYFCASSRSSSQTLFFGSGTQLSVL.

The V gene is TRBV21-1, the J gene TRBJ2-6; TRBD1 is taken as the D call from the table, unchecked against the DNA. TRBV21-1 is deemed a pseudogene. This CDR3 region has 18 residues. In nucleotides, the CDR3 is TGTGCCAGCAGCAATGCAAGGCAGGGTCGCTCTGGGGCCAACGTCCTGACTTTC. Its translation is CASSNARQGRSGANVLTF.

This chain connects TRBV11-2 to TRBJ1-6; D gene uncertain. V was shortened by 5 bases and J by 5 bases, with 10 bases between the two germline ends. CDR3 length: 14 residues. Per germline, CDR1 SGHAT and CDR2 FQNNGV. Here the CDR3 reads CASSPARDNSPLHF. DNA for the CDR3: TGTGCCAGCAGCCCGGCCCGGGATAATTCACCCCTCCACTTT.